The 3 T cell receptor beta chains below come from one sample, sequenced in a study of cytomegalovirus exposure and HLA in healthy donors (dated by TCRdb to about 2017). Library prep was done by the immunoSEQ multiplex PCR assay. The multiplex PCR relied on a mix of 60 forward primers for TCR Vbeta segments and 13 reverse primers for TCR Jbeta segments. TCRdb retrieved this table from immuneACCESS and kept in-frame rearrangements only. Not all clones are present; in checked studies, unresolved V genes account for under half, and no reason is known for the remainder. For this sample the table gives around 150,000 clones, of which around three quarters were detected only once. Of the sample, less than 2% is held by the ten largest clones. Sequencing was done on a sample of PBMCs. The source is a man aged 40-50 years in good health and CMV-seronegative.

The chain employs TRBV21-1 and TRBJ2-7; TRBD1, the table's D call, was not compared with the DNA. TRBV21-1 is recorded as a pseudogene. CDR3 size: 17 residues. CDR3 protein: CASRHLPSGKDAYEQYF. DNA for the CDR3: TGTGCCAGCAGGCACCTACCGTCAGGGAAGGACGCCTACGAGCAGTACTTC.

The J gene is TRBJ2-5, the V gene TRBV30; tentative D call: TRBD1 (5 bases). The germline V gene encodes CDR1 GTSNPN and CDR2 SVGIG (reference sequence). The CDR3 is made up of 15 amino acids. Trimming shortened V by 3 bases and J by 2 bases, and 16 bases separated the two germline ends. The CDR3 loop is CAWRAVRDSQETQYF. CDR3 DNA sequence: TGTGCCTGGAGGGCCGTGCGCGACAGTCAAGAGACCCAGTACTTC.

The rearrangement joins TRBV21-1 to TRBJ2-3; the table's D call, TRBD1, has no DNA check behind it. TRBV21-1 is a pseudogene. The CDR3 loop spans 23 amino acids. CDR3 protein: CASSNFSADRGRGAGDRTDTQYF. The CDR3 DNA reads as TGTGCCAGCAGCAATTTTTCTGCGGACAGGGGGCGAGGAGCGGGAGATCGCACAGATACGCAGTATTTT.